The rows below give T cell receptor beta chains drawn from one sample of a study of blood T cell repertoires in COVID-19. Produced via immunoSEQ multiplex PCR; TCRdb's table is partial and in-frame only. The table includes 100,000 to 150,000 clones, over 75% detected once. Sequencing was done on a sample of peripheral blood. The receptors here all came from a woman aged 80 or over with acute or convalescent COVID-19. CDR3s include the opening cysteine and the closing phenylalanine or tryptophan. A D gene is named only where the DNA matches it firmly. The size of a clone is reported for some rows only, either as once, few or many, or as a class for expanded clones.

TGCGCCAGCAGCTCTCCCGTCGGACTAGGGTTAAACAATGAGCAGTTCTTC | CASSSPVGLGLNNEQFF | NA | TRBJ2-1 | TRBV5-1 | TRBD2
TGTGCCATCAGTGTACGTCAGGACATGAACACTGAAGCTTTCTTT | CAISVRQDMNTEAFF | NA | TRBJ1-1 | TRBV10-3 | NA
TGTGCCAGCCGGACCCGGGGGGGCGCAGATACGCAGTATTTT | CASRTRGGADTQYF | NA | TRBJ2-3 | TRBV7-2 | TRBD2
TGCGCCAGCAGCTTGGCAGCGGGGAGCCTCTCTGGGGCCAACGTCCTGACTTTC | CASSLAAGSLSGANVLTF | NA | TRBJ2-6 | TRBV5-1 | TRBD2
TGTGCCAGCAGCAACAGGGGTGGCTACACCTTC | CASSNRGGYTF | NA | TRBJ1-2 | TRBV3-1/TRBV3-2 | TRBD1
TGTGCCAGCAGTTTCCCGGGACAGCCAAACTATGGCTACACCTTC | CASSFPGQPNYGYTF | NA | TRBJ1-2 | TRBV28 | TRBD1
TGTGCCAGCAGCTTTGGCCAGGGGCTAGCCAAAAACATTCAGTACTTC | CASSFGQGLAKNIQYF | NA | TRBJ2-4 | TRBV5-4 | NA
TGTGCCAGCAGCTCTAAGCGTCGGGGATACTATGGCTACACCTTC | CASSSKRRGYYGYTF | NA | TRBJ1-2 | TRBV7-2 | NA
TGTGCCAGCAGCACGGGGGAGGGGATAGGTGGCTACACCTTC | CASSTGEGIGGYTF | NA | TRBJ1-2 | TRBV11-2 | NA
TGTGCCAGCAGTGAGCGAGCAGGGATAGGCTACACCTTC | CASSERAGIGYTF | NA | TRBJ1-2 | TRBV6-1 | NA
TGTGCCAGCAGCTTCGGGACAGGGATGTTCAGCGAGCAGTACTTC | CASSFGTGMFSEQYF | NA | TRBJ2-7 | TRBV7-2 | TRBD1
TGTGCCAGCAGCTCGCCCGGGACAGACTCCTACGAGCAGTACTTC | CASSSPGTDSYEQYF | NA | TRBJ2-7 | TRBV5-4 | TRBD1
TGTGCCAGCAGCCCACTAGCGGGGGACTTAAGGGGAACAGATACGCAGTATTTT | CASSPLAGDLRGTDTQYF | NA | TRBJ2-3 | TRBV6-2/TRBV6-3 | TRBD2
TGTGCCAGCCGCTCGAACGACAGGGCCATACGCGAGCAGTACTTC | CASRSNDRAIREQYF | NA | TRBJ2-7 | TRBV6-6 | TRBD1
TGCGCCAGCAGCCAAGACAGGGGGAACACTGAAGCTTTCTTT | CASSQDRGNTEAFF | NA | TRBJ1-1 | TRBV4-3 | NA
TGTGCCAGCAGCCCCGGGGGGGGGAGCTCCTATGGCTACACCTTC | CASSPGGGSSYGYTF | NA | TRBJ1-2 | TRBV7-9 | NA
TGTGCCAGCAGTTCCCCACCGCACGGTCAGCCCCAGCATTTT | CASSSPPHGQPQHF | once | TRBJ1-5 | TRBV28 | NA
TGTGCCAGCAGCCAAACAGCCTCCGGCGAGCAGTACTTC | CASSQTASGEQYF | once | TRBJ2-7 | TRBV4-2 | NA
TGCAGTGCTAGTCGGGGGGCGAACACTGAAGCTTTCTTT | CSASRGANTEAFF | NA | TRBJ1-1 | TRBV20-1 | NA
TGCGCCAGCAGCTTCCCTAGCCCGAACACCGGGGAGCTGTTTTTT | CASSFPSPNTGELFF | NA | TRBJ2-2 | TRBV5-1 | NA
TGTGCCAGCAGCCCGGACAGGCCCTCTGGAAACACCATATATTTT | CASSPDRPSGNTIYF | NA | TRBJ1-3 | TRBV7-2 | TRBD1
TGTGCCAGCAGCCAAGTGGGAGCGGGCGCCATGGAGACCCAGTACTTC | CASSQVGAGAMETQYF | NA | TRBJ2-5 | TRBV3-1/TRBV3-2 | NA
TGTGCCAGCAGCCGGGAGTGGAGCTCCTACGAGCAGTACTTC | CASSREWSSYEQYF | NA | TRBJ2-7 | TRBV5-5 | NA
TGTGCCAGCAGCTTAGATCCCAGGGGGCGACGAGAAGCTTTCTTT | CASSLDPRGRREAFF | NA | TRBJ1-1 | TRBV7-2 | TRBD1
TGCGCCAGCAGATTAGGGACAGGGCTGGGAACTGAAGCTTTCTTT | CASRLGTGLGTEAFF | NA | TRBJ1-1 | TRBV5-1 | TRBD1
TGCGCCAGCAGCTTGGCCGCGACTAGCGGGAGGACCTACGAGCAGTACTTC | CASSLAATSGRTYEQYF | NA | TRBJ2-7 | TRBV5-1 | TRBD2
TGTGCCAGCAGTTTCGGGGGGTACACCGGGGAGCTGTTTTTT | CASSFGGYTGELFF | NA | TRBJ2-2 | TRBV28 | TRBD2
TGTGCCAGCAGCCAAGGAGGGGGCGTCGGCTCACCCCTCCACTTT | CASSQGGGVGSPLHF | NA | TRBJ1-6 | TRBV3-1/TRBV3-2 | TRBD1
TGTGCCAGCAGTAGCCAAGGGGGCTCTGGAAACACCATATATTTT | CASSSQGGSGNTIYF | NA | TRBJ1-3 | TRBV27 | NA
TGTGCCAGCAGCTCACAGGGGCACGAGCAGTACTTC | CASSSQGHEQYF | few | TRBJ2-7 | TRBV5-4 | TRBD1
TGTGCCAGCAGCCACGGACAGACGAACACCGGGGAGCTGTTTTTT | CASSHGQTNTGELFF | NA | TRBJ2-2 | TRBV9 | NA
TGTGCCAGTAGTATACACGAGAAAGAGACCCAGTACTTC | CASSIHEKETQYF | NA | TRBJ2-5 | TRBV19 | NA
TGCGCCAGCAGCTTGACGGTGCCCTACGAGCAGTACTTC | CASSLTVPYEQYF | NA | TRBJ2-7 | TRBV5-1 | NA
TGTGCCAGCAGCCCGGGGACAGGTACCGGCACAGATACGCAGTATTTT | CASSPGTGTGTDTQYF | NA | TRBJ2-3 | TRBV3-1/TRBV3-2 | TRBD1
TGTGCCAGCAGTAGACAGGGCTATCAGCCCCAGCATTTT | CASSRQGYQPQHF | NA | TRBJ1-5 | TRBV12-3/TRBV12-4 | TRBD1
TGCGCCAGCAGCCAAGATCAGGACACTGAAGCTTTCTTT | CASSQDQDTEAFF | NA | TRBJ1-1 | TRBV4-1 | NA
TGTGCCAGCAGCTTAGAGGCTAGCGGGGAAGGAACAGATACGCAGTATTTT | CASSLEASGEGTDTQYF | NA | TRBJ2-3 | TRBV11-2 | TRBD2
TGTGCCAGTAGTATAGGGTCCAGAACCTACGAGCAGTACTTC | CASSIGSRTYEQYF | few | TRBJ2-7 | TRBV19 | NA
TGTGCCAGCAGCTCCCAGCCTACAGGGGGCGAGCAGTACTTC | CASSSQPTGGEQYF | NA | TRBJ2-7 | TRBV11-2 | TRBD1
TGTGCCAGCACGGGGGGGCTCCCTCCTAATGAAAAACTGTTTTTT | CASTGGLPPNEKLFF | NA | TRBJ1-4 | TRBV28 | NA
TGTGCCAGCAGTTCCGGACAGGGTGACACCGGGGAGCTGTTTTTT | CASSSGQGDTGELFF | NA | TRBJ2-2 | TRBV6-5 | TRBD1
TGCAGCGTGGGGGAGGGGCTAGCGGGAGAAGGGGGTTACAATGAGCAGTTCTTC | CSVGEGLAGEGGYNEQFF | NA | TRBJ2-1 | TRBV29-1 | TRBD2
TGTGCCAGCAGCCGGCGGCGGCCGAAAGAGACCCAGTACTTC | CASSRRRPKETQYF | NA | TRBJ2-5 | TRBV5-8 | NA
TGTGCCAGCAGCTTCCCCGGGAAAGAGACCCAGTACTTC | CASSFPGKETQYF | NA | TRBJ2-5 | TRBV5-5 | NA
TGTGCCAGCTCACTCCCGGGACAGCTAAATGAAAAACTGTTTTTT | CASSLPGQLNEKLFF | NA | TRBJ1-4 | TRBV18 | TRBD1
TGTGCCAGCAGCCAAGATGGATCTAGAGGGCGTGTGGAGACCCAGTACTTC | CASSQDGSRGRVETQYF | NA | TRBJ2-5 | TRBV4-2 | NA
TGTGCCAGCAGGGATCTTGACAGCTATAACTATGGCTACACCTTC | CASRDLDSYNYGYTF | NA | TRBJ1-2 | TRBV6-5 | NA
TGTGCCACCAGCTCCGGGGGTAGCACAGATACGCAGTATTTT | CATSSGGSTDTQYF | NA | TRBJ2-3 | TRBV6-5 | NA
TGTGCTAGCAGCTTAGAACGTAGCGGGACCAATGAGCAGTTCTTC | CASSLERSGTNEQFF | NA | TRBJ2-1 | TRBV7-7 | TRBD2
TGTGCCAGCAGTTACCTTGACAGGGCATCGGAGACCCAGTACTTC | CASSYLDRASETQYF | NA | TRBJ2-5 | TRBV6-5 | TRBD1
TGTGCCAGCAGTGAATTTGGCTGGCAGGGTCGCAATCAGCCCCAGCATTTT | CASSEFGWQGRNQPQHF | once | TRBJ1-5 | TRBV2 | NA
TGCGCCAGCAGCTTAAGACTAGCGGGAGGTGGCGGGGAGCTGTTTTTT | CASSLRLAGGGGELFF | NA | TRBJ2-2 | TRBV5-1 | TRBD2
TGCGCCAGCAGCGTACAGGGGTCTAATGAAAAACTGTTTTTT | CASSVQGSNEKLFF | NA | TRBJ1-4 | TRBV4-1 | TRBD1
TGTGCCAGCAGTTGGACAGGGTCCTATTCACCCCTCCACTTT | CASSWTGSYSPLHF | NA | TRBJ1-6 | TRBV28 | TRBD1
TGTGCCAGCTCAGAGGGGATCAGCGGGAGTTCAGATACGCAGTATTTT | CASSEGISGSSDTQYF | NA | TRBJ2-3 | TRBV18 | TRBD2
TGTGCCAGCATCACGAGCTCGGGGTTTCATCAGCCCCAGCATTTT | CASITSSGFHQPQHF | NA | TRBJ1-5 | TRBV5-8 | NA
TGTGCCAGCTCACCGGAGGGAGGCGGGGAGCTGTTTTTT | CASSPEGGGELFF | NA | TRBJ2-2 | TRBV18 | NA